The 26 T cell receptor beta chains below come from one sample, sequenced in a study of OX40 agonist ivuxolimab in advanced cancers. Some clones are missing from TCRdb's copy, which holds only in-frame ones; the method was immunoSEQ multiplex PCR. The sample records over 45,000 clones, 82% being singletons. Sequencing was performed on CD4+ or CD8+ T cells sorted from blood, taken in a trial of the OX40 agonist ivuxolimab. These receptor sequences come from an adult with an advanced solid tumor such as melanoma, head and neck, liver or kidney cancer.

The CDR3 sequence: CASVGGISYEQYF. The DNA for the CDR3 is TGTGCCAGCGTCGGGGGGATCTCCTACGAGCAGTACTTC. The gene calls are TRBV6-1 and TRBJ2-7; 7 positions agree with TRBD2. J lost 0 bases, V lost 8 bases, and 4 bases had no gene match. This CDR3 is built from 13 residues. The germline V gene encodes CDR1 MNHNS and CDR2 SASEGT.

CDR3 loop: CASSLSGYTEAFF. Written as DNA, the CDR3 is TGTGCCAGCAGCTTATCGGGTTATACTGAAGCTTTCTTT. The chain carries TRBV7-3 and TRBJ1-1; D unresolved. Trimming left V 2 bases short and J 5 bases short, with 9 bases between. The germline V gene has CDR1 SGHTA and CDR2 FQGTGA. CDR3 length equals 13 residues. Variable domain in full (rest from reference TRBV7-3 and TRBJ1-1): GAGVSQTPSNKVTEKGKYVELRCDPISGHTALYWYRQSLGQGPEFLIYFQGTGAADDSGLPNDRFFAVRPEGSVSTLKIQRTERGDSAVYLCASSLSGYTEAFFGQGTRLTVV.

The rearrangement links TRBV29-1 to TRBJ2-4, with 10 positions matching TRBD2. The germline CDR1 and CDR2 sequences are SQVTM and ANQGSEA. V lost 5 bases to trimming and J lost 0 bases; unmatched junction nucleotides: 7. The CDR3 is made up of 16 amino acids. The CDR3 is CSVTTSGYLAKNIQYF. The DNA for the CDR3 is TGCAGCGTTACGACTAGCGGGTACCTAGCCAAAAACATTCAGTACTTC.

The table lists this clone with a count of one. Here the CDR3 reads CASSSGPLAEQFF. As DNA, the CDR3 is TGCGCCAGCAGCAGCGGGCCCCTCGCTGAGCAGTTCTTC. The gene calls are TRBV5-1 and TRBJ2-1, with D maybe TRBD2 (6 bases). Germline V CDR1 and CDR2: SGHRS, YFSETQ. The CDR3 runs 13 residues. V dropped 4 bases and J dropped 9 bases, with 14 bases sitting between them.

The rearrangement links TRBV4-1 to TRBJ2-1; 7 positions match TRBD1. Germline V lookup: CDR1 MGHRA, CDR2 YSYEKL. This CDR3 comprises 18 residues. J was trimmed by 9 bases and V by 4 bases; bases with no gene match: 21. Here the CDR3 reads CASSPRPHQGGAVTEQFF. The CDR3 DNA sequence: TGCGCCAGCAGCCCAAGACCCCACCAAGGGGGCGCGGTGACTGAGCAGTTCTTC.

CDR3 protein: CASSLAGGGGANVLTF. The CDR3 region has the DNA TGTGCCAGCAGCTTAGCCGGGGGAGGCGGGGCCAACGTCCTGACTTTC. V and J are TRBV7-9 and TRBJ2-6; D might be TRBD2 (6 bases). CDR3 length: 16 amino acids. Per the germline V gene, CDR1 is SEHNR and CDR2 is FQNEAQ (reference sequence). The V gene lost 0 bases and the J gene lost 4 bases, with 10 bases spanning the gap.

The V gene is TRBV5-4, the J gene TRBJ2-3, with D perhaps matching TRBD1 or TRBD2 (6 bases each). Germline-derived CDR1 and CDR2 are SGHNT and YYREEE (reference sequence). This CDR3 is built from 18 residues. The ends were cut back, 4 bases at V and 0 bases at J, with 21 bases in the middle. The CDR3 DNA follows: TGTGCCAGCAGCCGGGACCAGACGGGGGCAACTAGCACAGATACGCAGTATTTT. Its translation is CASSRDQTGATSTDTQYF.

This sequence joins TRBV19 and TRBJ1-5; a weak D match, TRBD1 (5 bases). Germline V gives CDR1 LNHDA, CDR2 SQIVND (reference sequence). Trimming stripped 7 bases from V and 5 bases from J, with 18 bases between. The CDR3 has 15 residues. The CDR3 nucleotides are TGTGCCAGTAACACCGGGCAGGGATACGATCAGCCCCAGCATTTT. Its translation is CASNTGQGYDQPQHF.

This clone was seen a single time. The chain is built from TRBV27 and TRBJ2-3; D is unclear. Germline V gene lookup returns CDR1 MNHEY and CDR2 SMNVEV (reference sequence). The CDR3 runs to 15 residues. With 5 bases removed from V and 1 base from J, the gap between germline ends came to 13 bases. This chain's CDR3 is CASSLVGSGTDTQYF. The CDR3 bases are TGTGCCAGCAGTCTCGTGGGATCGGGCACAGATACGCAGTATTTT.

The chain has TRBV5-1 and TRBJ2-4; D could derive from TRBD1 or TRBD2 (5 bases each). Trimming removed 3 bases from V and 1 base from J, with 14 bases in between. Germline CDR1 reads SGHRS; CDR2 reads YFSETQ. The CDR3 extends over 16 amino acids. CDR3 in DNA: TGCGCCAGCAGCTCCTCCGGGACGACGGCCAAAAACATTCAGTACTTC. Translated, it gives CASSSSGTTAKNIQYF.

V is TRBV7-6 and J is TRBJ1-1, with TRBD1 matching over 7 bases. The CDR3 is 13 residues long. After removal of 5 bases from V and 3 bases from J, the junction contained 3 bases not matched to a gene. Per germline, CDR1 SGHVS and CDR2 FNYEAQ. CDR3 residues: CASSRQGYTEAFF. DNA of the CDR3: TGTGCCAGCAGCCGACAGGGCTACACTGAAGCTTTCTTT.

The chain has TRBV28 and TRBJ2-7; no firm D call. Germline-derived CDR1 and CDR2 are MDHEN and SYDVKM. The CDR3 spans 15 residues. V gave up 8 bases and J gave up 3 bases, with 20 bases separating them. The CDR3 DNA reads TGTGCCAGCCGAGCAGGTTTCAATGAGTTCTACGAGCAGTACTTC. Translating it yields CASRAGFNEFYEQYF.

This chain connects TRBV6-1 to TRBJ2-7, with 7 bases aligning to TRBD2. Per the germline V gene, CDR1 is MNHNS and CDR2 is SASEGT. The V gene end was trimmed by 2 bases and the J gene end by 12 bases; junction bases not matched to a gene: 13. This CDR3 region has 14 residues. CDR3 amino acids: CASSELWTYGGTYF. The DNA of the CDR3 is TGTGCCAGCAGTGAACTTTGGACTTACGGGGGGACGTACTTC.

This sequence joins TRBV5-4 and TRBJ1-1; D unclear. V was cut by 2 bases and J by 1 base, with 9 bases left in between. From germline, CDR1 is SGHNT and CDR2 YYREEE (reference sequence). CDR3 length equals 14 residues. The CDR3, as DNA: TGTGCCAGCAGCTTTAGTGGCAGGAACACTGAAGCTTTCTTT. Translation gives CASSFSGRNTEAFF.

This clone ranks as medium-sized. This chain connects TRBV19 to TRBJ2-2; unclear D gene. CDR3 length: 14 amino acids. CDR1 LNHDA and CDR2 SQIVND come from the germline V gene (reference sequence). V was cut by 6 bases and J by 3 bases, with 11 bases left in between. CDR3 sequence reads: CASRALTDTGELFF. The CDR3 region has the DNA TGTGCCAGTAGGGCCCTAACTGACACCGGGGAGCTGTTTTTT.

The J gene is TRBJ2-6, the V gene TRBV27; D ambiguous. The CDR3 sequence is 15 residues long. Germline CDR1 MNHEY, CDR2 SMNVEV (reference sequence). Trimming shortened V by 3 bases and J by 4 bases, and 10 bases separated the two germline ends. CDR3 loop: CASSFGWGGANVLTF. CDR3 nucleotides: TGTGCCAGCAGTTTCGGCTGGGGAGGGGCCAACGTCCTGACTTTC.

This chain connects TRBV25-1 to TRBJ2-7; D is unresolved. CDR1 is MGHDK and CDR2 is SYGVNS in the germline V gene. CDR3 size: 12 residues. V shed 6 bases and J shed 4 bases, with 10 bases lying between them. CDR3 sequence (DNA): TGTGCCAGCAGCCACGGTCGGTACGAGCAGTACTTC. Its translation is CASSHGRYEQYF.

With regard to this clone: Other DNA sequences in the same sample also yield this CDR3. This rearrangement joins TRBV5-1 to TRBJ2-2; 9 bases line up with TRBD1. Germline lookup yields CDR1 SGHRS and CDR2 YFSETQ. Trimming removed 3 bases from V and 5 bases from J; junction bases left unmatched: 2. CDR3 length equals 14 residues. The CDR3 loop reads CASSWGQGTGELFF. CDR3 in DNA: TGCGCCAGCAGCTGGGGACAGGGTACCGGGGAGCTGTTTTTT. The entire variable domain, with the rest obtained from reference TRBV5-1 and TRBJ2-2, is as follows: KAGVTQTPRYLIKTRGQQVTLSCSPISGHRSVSWYQQTPGQGLQFLFEYFSETQRNKGNFPGRFSGRQFSNSRSEMNVSTLELGDSALYLCASSWGQGTGELFFGEGSRLTVL.

The J gene is TRBJ2-5, the V gene TRBV21-1; the table gives TRBD1 as D, unverified against the DNA. TRBV21-1 represents a pseudogene. This CDR3 comprises 12 residues. The CDR3 here is CARGQGRETQYF. DNA for the CDR3: TGTGCCAGGGGACAGGGTCGAGAGACCCAGTACTTC.

The chain recombines TRBV5-1 with TRBJ2-5; weak D call: TRBD1 (5 bases). The germline V gene has CDR1 SGHRS and CDR2 YFSETQ. The CDR3 is made up of 15 amino acids. Trimming pared 2 bases from V and 2 bases from J, leaving 13 bases between. The CDR3 DNA sequence: TGCGCCAGCAGCTTACAGGCGACGATGCAAGAGACCCAGTACTTC. As protein: CASSLQATMQETQYF.

This chain connects TRBV25-1 to TRBJ1-2; D gene ambiguous. The length of the CDR3 is 16 residues. Trimming removed 1 base from V and 1 base from J, with 13 bases in between. Germline CDR1 is MGHDK and CDR2 is SYGVNS. The CDR3 sequence: CASSESGSYFNYGYTF. The CDR3 DNA is TGTGCCAGCAGTGAATCGGGCAGCTATTTTAACTATGGCTACACCTTC.

This clone has only a few counts. The chain is built from TRBV2 and TRBJ1-6; D is unresolved. With 3 bases removed from V and 7 bases from J, the gap between germline ends came to 13 bases. The germline gives CDR1 SNHLY, CDR2 FYNNEI. This CDR3 has 15 residues. The chain's CDR3 is CASSEQSGGNSPLHF. The CDR3 bases are TGTGCCAGCAGTGAGCAGAGTGGTGGAAATTCACCCCTCCACTTT. Looking up the rest from reference TRBV2 and TRBJ1-6 gives the full variable domain: EPEVTQTPSHQVTQMGQEVILRCVPISNHLYFYWYRQILGQKVEFLVSFYNNEISEKSEIFDDQFSVERPDGSNFTLKIRSTKLEDSAMYFCASSEQSGGNSPLHFGNGTRLTVT.

This clone is medium-sized. J is TRBJ2-1 and V is TRBV11-3; the D gene is possibly TRBD2 (6 bases). V lost 0 bases, J lost 8 bases, and 17 bases lay in between. The CDR3 length is 16 residues. The germline V gene encodes CDR1 SGHNT and CDR2 YENEEA. The CDR3 reads CASSLDLTGEEYEQFF. The CDR3 bases are TGTGCCAGCAGCTTAGATCTTACGGGAGAAGAGTATGAGCAGTTCTTC. The full variable domain, completed using reference TRBV11-3 and TRBJ2-1, is EAGVVQSPRYKIIEKKQPVAFWCNPISGHNTLYWYLQNLGQGPELLIRYENEEAVDDSQLPKDRFSAERLKGVDSTLKIQPAELGDSAVYLCASSLDLTGEEYEQFFGPGTRLTVL.

Here the CDR3 reads CASSRDRTGGYTF. Written as DNA, the CDR3 is TGCGCCAGCAGTCGGGACAGGACGGGTGGCTACACCTTC. The chain couples TRBV10-1 to TRBJ1-2; 8 bases map to TRBD1. The CDR3 sequence is 13 residues long. CDR1 and CDR2 (germline): WNHNN, SYGVQD (reference sequence). V lost 5 bases and J lost 7; bases outside the gene matches: 6.

The chain combines TRBV19 with TRBJ1-5, with unresolved D. With 0 bases removed from V and 7 bases from J, the gap between germline ends came to 10 bases. Germline loops: CDR1 LNHDA, CDR2 SQIVND (reference sequence). This CDR3 spans 14 amino acids. CDR3: CASSIDLTGQPQHF. CDR3 nucleotides: TGTGCCAGTAGTATAGATCTAACCGGACAGCCCCAGCATTTT.

The CDR3 nucleotides are TGTGCCAGCAGCCCCCACCAGACTGCTACGCAGTATTTT. Translation: CASSPHQTATQYF. This chain joins TRBV9 and TRBJ2-3; D gene ambiguous. The CDR3 sequence is 13 residues long. The ends were cut back, 4 bases at V and 8 bases at J, with 14 bases in the middle. Germline CDR1 reads SGDLS; CDR2 reads YYNGEE.